This TCR beta chain comes out of a study of blood T cell repertoires in COVID-19. Study information: Sample material is recorded as cDNA or gDNA derived from T cells, B-cell-depleted T cells, or PBMCs.

CDR3 length equals 15 residues. With V trimmed by 3 bases and J by 2 bases, 3 bases remained unmatched. Per the germline V gene, CDR1 is SEHNR and CDR2 is FQNEAQ (reference sequence). Per the study methods: Counts of nucleated cells, estimated from reference gene primer amplification, were obtained. Data came from immunoSEQ multiplex PCR; TCRdb stores just in-frame clones and leaves some out. The D gene and trimming were derived from the DNA, and the V and J assignments and clone size from that table. The sample includes about 220,000 clones, roughly four fifths seen only once; the top ten take approximately 4.8%.

J is TRBJ2-7 and V is TRBV7-9; 11 bases line up with TRBD1. Sequences were obtained from peripheral blood. The receptor was derived from a woman in her sixties or seventies with acute or convalescent COVID-19. CDR3 residues: CASSFGTGGPYEQYF. Written as DNA, the CDR3 is TGTGCCAGCAGCTTCGGGACAGGGGGGCCCTACGAGCAGTACTTC.